This passage covers 5 T cell receptor beta chains from one sample sequenced in a study of blood T cell repertoires in COVID-19. Some clones are missing from TCRdb's copy, which holds only in-frame ones; the method was immunoSEQ multiplex PCR. The top ten hold 15% to 20% of the sample, which has 25,000 to 35,000 clones, 84% seen once. The sample was peripheral blood. These receptors all stem from a man between 65 and 80 years old with active COVID-19.

The chain combines TRBV7-7 with TRBJ2-5; a possible D gene is TRBD1 (5 bases). The germline gives CDR1 SSHAT, CDR2 FNYEAQ (reference sequence). V was shortened by 5 bases and J by 3 bases, with 10 bases between the two germline ends. The CDR3 runs to 13 residues. Here the CDR3 reads CASSPPGKETQYF. The CDR3 nucleotides are TGTGCCAGCAGCCCGCCAGGGAAAGAGACCCAGTACTTC. Supplemented by reference TRBV7-7 and TRBJ2-5, the full variable domain reads GAGVSQSPRYKVTKRGQDVTLRCDPISSHATLYWYQQALGQGPEFLTYFNYEAQPDKSGLPSDRFSAERPEGSISTLTIQRTEQRDSAMYRCASSPPGKETQYFGPGTRLLVL.

The V call is TRBV7-9, the J call TRBJ2-5, with D perhaps matching TRBD2 (5 bases). Trimming removed 3 bases at V and 4 bases at J, with 6 bases between. The CDR3 spans 12 residues. Germline V gene lookup returns CDR1 SEHNR and CDR2 FQNEAQ (reference sequence). CDR3 coding DNA: TGTGCCAGCAGCTTGGCGGGAGAGACCCAGTACTTC. This gives the protein CASSLAGETQYF.

This clone was recorded only once. The chain uses TRBV7-6 and TRBJ2-2; 11 bases agree with TRBD2. Germline CDR1 and CDR2: SGHVS and FNYEAQ. V lost 6 bases to trimming and J lost 6 bases; unmatched junction nucleotides: 12. The CDR3 sequence is 17 residues long. This CDR3 is CASRQKLAGGDSGELFF. The CDR3 DNA reads TGTGCCAGCAGACAGAAGCTAGCGGGGGGAGATTCCGGGGAGCTGTTTTTT. The whole variable domain, filled in from reference TRBV7-6 and TRBJ2-2, reads GAGVSQSPRYKVTKRGQDVALRCDPISGHVSLYWYRQALGQGPEFLTYFNYEAQQDKSGLPNDRFSAERPEGSISTLTIQRTEQRDSAMYRCASRQKLAGGDSGELFFGEGSRLTVL.

The V call is TRBV2, the J call TRBJ2-1, with 15 bases lining up with TRBD2. CDR3 size: 15 residues. Germline V gene data show CDR1 as SNHLY and CDR2 as FYNNEI. V shed 5 bases, J shed 7 bases, and the junction held 3 bases outside the gene matches. The CDR3 region is CASSLGLAGGNEQFF. For the CDR3, the DNA is TGTGCCAGCAGTCTCGGACTAGCGGGGGGGAATGAGCAGTTCTTC.

In this sample, this clone turned up once. At the DNA level, this CDR3 is encoded by other sequences in the same sample as well. The V call is TRBV5-1, the J call TRBJ1-5; 8 bases fit TRBD1. Trimming at V came to 4 bases and at J to 7 bases, leaving 10 bases not matched to a gene. The CDR3 runs 15 residues. Germline CDR1 is SGHRS and CDR2 is YFSETQ. The CDR3 DNA is TGCGCCAGCAGCCTGGGGACAGGAGGGGGACAGCCCCAGCATTTT. It translates to CASSLGTGGGQPQHF.